This T cell receptor beta chain was obtained from a study of blood T cells in healthy people across ages. Findings of the study overall: Relative to aged donors, long-lived donors carried more naive CD4+ cells and displayed higher diversity. Estimated diversity, derived from one million T cells, was regarded as an underestimate.

A sample-barcoded 5' primer and a J-beta primer mix were used in a second PCR of roughly 6 to 12 cycles. The study obtained at least 3 million CDR3-containing paired-end reads from every sample. In TCRdb, the 5' RACE reads were re-called with MiXCR into one record per CDR3 protein. The table has 650,000 to 1,000,000 distinct CDR3 sequences, roughly 35% seen once; the top ten hold 10% to 15%. This clonotype has more than one count but fewer than ten. Antigen unknown. Each sample had at least 6 million PBMCs isolated. The germline V gene has CDR1 SGDLS and CDR2 YYNGEE. V dropped 0 bases and J dropped 3 bases, with 10 bases sitting between them. The CDR3 has 14 residues.

The specimen sequenced was blood. The rearrangement joins TRBV9 to TRBJ2-7; unclear D gene. The receptor comes from a young man in good health. CDR3 in amino acids: CASSVEAGGYEQYF. The CDR3 DNA reads TGTGCCAGCAGCGTAGAGGCCGGTGGCTACGAGCAGTACTTC. Filled out from reference TRBV9 and TRBJ2-7, the complete variable domain reads DSGVTQTPKHLITATGQRVTLRCSPRSGDLSVYWYQQSLDQGLQFLIQYYNGEERAKGNILERFSAQQFPDLHSELNLSSLELGDSALYFCASSVEAGGYEQYFGPGTRLTVT.